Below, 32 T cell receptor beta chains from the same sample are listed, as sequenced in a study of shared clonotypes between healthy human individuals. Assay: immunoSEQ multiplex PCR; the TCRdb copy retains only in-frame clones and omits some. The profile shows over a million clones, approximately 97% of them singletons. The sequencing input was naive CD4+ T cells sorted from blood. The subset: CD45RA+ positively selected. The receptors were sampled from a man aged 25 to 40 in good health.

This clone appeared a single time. CDR3 sequence (DNA): TGTGCCAGCTCCGGGTGGGTGAACACTGAAGCTTTCTTT. As protein: CASSGWVNTEAFF. The chain links TRBV18 to TRBJ1-1; no reliable D call. Germline V CDR1 and CDR2: KGHSH, LQKENI. The CDR3 contains 13 residues. V shed 6 bases and J shed 0 bases, with 8 bases lying between them.

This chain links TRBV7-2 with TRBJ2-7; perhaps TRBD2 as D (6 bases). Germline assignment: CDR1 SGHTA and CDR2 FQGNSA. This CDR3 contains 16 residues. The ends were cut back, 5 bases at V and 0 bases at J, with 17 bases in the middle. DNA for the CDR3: TGTGCCAGCAGCACCCTTAACGGAGGGGTCTCCTACGAGCAGTACTTC. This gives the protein CASSTLNGGVSYEQYF.

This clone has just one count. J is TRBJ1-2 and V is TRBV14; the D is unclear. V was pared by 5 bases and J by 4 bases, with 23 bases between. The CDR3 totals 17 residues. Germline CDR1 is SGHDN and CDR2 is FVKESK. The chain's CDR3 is CASSTWPKGPSSYGYTF. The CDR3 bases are TGTGCCAGCAGCACGTGGCCTAAGGGCCCCTCTTCCTATGGCTACACCTTC.

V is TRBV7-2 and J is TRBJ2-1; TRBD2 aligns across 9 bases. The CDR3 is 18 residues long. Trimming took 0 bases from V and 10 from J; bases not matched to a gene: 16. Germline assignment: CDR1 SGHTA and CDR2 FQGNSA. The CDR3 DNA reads TGTGCCAGCAGCTTAGCCCCGGTTAGCGGGAGAGCCTATTCAGAGCAGTTCTTC. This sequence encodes CASSLAPVSGRAYSEQFF.

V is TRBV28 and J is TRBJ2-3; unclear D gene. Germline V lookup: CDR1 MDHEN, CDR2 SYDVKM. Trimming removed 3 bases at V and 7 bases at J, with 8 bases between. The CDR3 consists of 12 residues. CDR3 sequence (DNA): TGTGCCAGCAGTTTGGCAGAAAATACGCAGTATTTT. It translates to CASSLAENTQYF.

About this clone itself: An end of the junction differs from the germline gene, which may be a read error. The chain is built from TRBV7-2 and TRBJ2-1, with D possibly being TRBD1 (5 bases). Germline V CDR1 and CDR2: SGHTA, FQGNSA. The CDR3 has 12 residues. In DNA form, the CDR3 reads TGTGCCAGCAGCTTAGCGGCAGGGATTAAAATCTTC. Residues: CASSLAAGIKIF.

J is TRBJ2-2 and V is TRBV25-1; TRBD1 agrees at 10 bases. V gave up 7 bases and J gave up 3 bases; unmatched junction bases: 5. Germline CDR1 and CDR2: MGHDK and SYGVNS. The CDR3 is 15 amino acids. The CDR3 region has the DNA TGTGCCAGCACCCGGGACAGGGGCCACACCGGGGAGCTGTTTTTT. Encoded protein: CASTRDRGHTGELFF.

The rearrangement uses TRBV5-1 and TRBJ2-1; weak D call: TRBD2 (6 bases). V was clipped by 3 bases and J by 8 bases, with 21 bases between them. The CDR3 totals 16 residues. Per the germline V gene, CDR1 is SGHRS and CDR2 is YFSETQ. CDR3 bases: TGCGCCAGCAGCTCGGGGCCCCCGGGAGCTACGGATGAGCAGTTCTTC. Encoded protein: CASSSGPPGATDEQFF.

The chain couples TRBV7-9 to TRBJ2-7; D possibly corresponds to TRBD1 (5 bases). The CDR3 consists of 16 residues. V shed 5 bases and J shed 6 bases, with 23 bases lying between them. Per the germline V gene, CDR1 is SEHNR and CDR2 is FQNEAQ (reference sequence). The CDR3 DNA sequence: TGTGCCAGCAGCCTGGGTAGGGGCTGGGTTCTCTCCGAGCAGTACTTC. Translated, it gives CASSLGRGWVLSEQYF.

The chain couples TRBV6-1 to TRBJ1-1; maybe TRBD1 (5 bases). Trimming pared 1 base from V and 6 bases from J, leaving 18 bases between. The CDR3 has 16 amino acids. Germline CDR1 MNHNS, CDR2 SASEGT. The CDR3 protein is CASSEVFQGWVAEAFF. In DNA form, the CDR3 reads TGTGCCAGCAGTGAAGTATTTCAGGGCTGGGTCGCTGAAGCTTTCTTT.

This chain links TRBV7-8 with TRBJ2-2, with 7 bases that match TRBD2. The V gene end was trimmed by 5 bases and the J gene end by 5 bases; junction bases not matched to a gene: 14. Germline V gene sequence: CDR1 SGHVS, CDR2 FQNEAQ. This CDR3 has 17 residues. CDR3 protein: CASSPPSGVSGTGELFF. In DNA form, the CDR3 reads TGTGCCAGCAGCCCGCCTAGTGGGGTTAGCGGGACCGGGGAGCTGTTTTTT.

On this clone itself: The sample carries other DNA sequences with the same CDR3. CDR3 region: CASSLTGTYEQYF. For the CDR3, the DNA is TGTGCCAGCAGTTTGACAGGGACCTACGAGCAGTACTTC. The chain joins TRBV27 to TRBJ2-7; 7 positions match TRBD1. Per germline, CDR1 MNHEY and CDR2 SMNVEV (reference sequence). The V gene end was trimmed by 3 bases and the J gene end by 2 bases; junction bases not matched to a gene: 1. The CDR3 length is 13 residues.

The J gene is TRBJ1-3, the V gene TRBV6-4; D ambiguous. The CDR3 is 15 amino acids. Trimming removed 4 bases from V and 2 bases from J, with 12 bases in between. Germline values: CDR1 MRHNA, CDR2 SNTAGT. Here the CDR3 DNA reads TGTGCCAGCAGTGCATTTCACACGACTGGAAACACCATATATTTT. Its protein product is CASSAFHTTGNTIYF.

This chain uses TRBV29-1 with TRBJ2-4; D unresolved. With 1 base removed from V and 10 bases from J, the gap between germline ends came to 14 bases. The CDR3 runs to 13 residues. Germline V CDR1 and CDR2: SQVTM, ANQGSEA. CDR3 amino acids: CSVEVSLGLIQYF. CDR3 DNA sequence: TGCAGCGTTGAAGTCAGTCTTGGCCTTATTCAGTACTTC.

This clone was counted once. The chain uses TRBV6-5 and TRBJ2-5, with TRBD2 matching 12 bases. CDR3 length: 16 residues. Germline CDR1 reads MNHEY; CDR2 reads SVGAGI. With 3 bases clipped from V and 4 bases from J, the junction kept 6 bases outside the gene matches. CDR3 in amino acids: CASSYSWTSGAETQYF. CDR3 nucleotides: TGTGCCAGCAGTTATTCCTGGACTAGCGGGGCAGAGACCCAGTACTTC.

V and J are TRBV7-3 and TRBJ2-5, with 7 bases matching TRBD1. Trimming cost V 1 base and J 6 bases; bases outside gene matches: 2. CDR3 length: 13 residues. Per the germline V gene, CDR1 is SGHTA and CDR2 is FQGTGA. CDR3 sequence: CASSLNRGQTQYF. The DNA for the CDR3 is TGTGCCAGCAGCTTAAACAGGGGACAGACCCAGTACTTC. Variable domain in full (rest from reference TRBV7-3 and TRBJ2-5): GAGVSQTPSNKVTEKGKYVELRCDPISGHTALYWYRQSLGQGPEFLIYFQGTGAADDSGLPNDRFFAVRPEGSVSTLKIQRTERGDSAVYLCASSLNRGQTQYFGPGTRLLVL.

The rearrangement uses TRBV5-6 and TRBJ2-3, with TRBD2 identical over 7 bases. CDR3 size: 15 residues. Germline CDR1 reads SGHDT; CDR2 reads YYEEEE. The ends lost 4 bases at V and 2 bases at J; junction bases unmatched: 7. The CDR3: CASSREGEYTDTQYF. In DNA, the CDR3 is TGTGCCAGCAGCAGGGAGGGCGAGTACACAGATACGCAGTATTTT.

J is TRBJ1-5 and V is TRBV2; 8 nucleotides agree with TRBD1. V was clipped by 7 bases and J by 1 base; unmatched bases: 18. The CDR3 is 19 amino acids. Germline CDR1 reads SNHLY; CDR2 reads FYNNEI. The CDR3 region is CASTLLGGTGVVSNQPQHF. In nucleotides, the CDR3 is TGTGCCAGCACCCTTTTGGGGGGGACAGGAGTCGTGAGCAATCAGCCCCAGCATTTT.

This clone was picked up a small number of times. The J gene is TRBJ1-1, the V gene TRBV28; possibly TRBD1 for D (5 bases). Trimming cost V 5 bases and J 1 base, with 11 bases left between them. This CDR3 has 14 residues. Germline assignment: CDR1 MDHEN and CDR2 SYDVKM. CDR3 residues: CASSTHRRNTEAFF. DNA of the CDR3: TGTGCCAGCAGTACTCACAGGAGGAACACTGAAGCTTTCTTT.

CDR3 sequence (DNA): TGTGCCAGCAGCCCCGGGCCTCCCATTCAGTACTTC. Its protein product is CASSPGPPIQYF. The V and J genes are TRBV7-2 and TRBJ2-4; no firm D call. The germline V and J ends were trimmed by 5 bases and 9 bases, with 11 bases remaining between them. The V gene's germline CDR1 is SGHTA and CDR2 FQGNSA. The CDR3 sequence is 12 residues long.

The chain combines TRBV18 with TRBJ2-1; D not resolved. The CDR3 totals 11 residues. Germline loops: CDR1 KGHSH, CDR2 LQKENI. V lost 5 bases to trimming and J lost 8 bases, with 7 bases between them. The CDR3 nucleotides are TGTGCCAGCTCATCAATTGATGAGCAGTTCTTC. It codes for CASSSIDEQFF.

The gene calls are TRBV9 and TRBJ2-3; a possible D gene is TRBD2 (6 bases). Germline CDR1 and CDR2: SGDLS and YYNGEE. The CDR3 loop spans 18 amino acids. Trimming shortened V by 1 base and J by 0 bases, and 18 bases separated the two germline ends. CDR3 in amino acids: CASSVSWGREISTDTQYF. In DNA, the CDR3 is TGTGCCAGCAGCGTAAGTTGGGGCCGGGAGATTAGCACAGATACGCAGTATTTT.

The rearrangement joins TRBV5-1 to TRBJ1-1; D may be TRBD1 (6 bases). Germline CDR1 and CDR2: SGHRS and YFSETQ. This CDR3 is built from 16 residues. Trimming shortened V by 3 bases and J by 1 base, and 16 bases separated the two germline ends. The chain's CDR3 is CASSWKAGAPNTEAFF. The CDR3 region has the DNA TGCGCCAGCAGCTGGAAGGCGGGGGCCCCGAACACTGAAGCTTTCTTT.

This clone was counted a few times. CDR3 loop: CSARASGYTF. The CDR3 DNA reads TGCAGTGCTAGGGCCTCGGGCTACACCTTC. This rearrangement joins TRBV20-1 to TRBJ1-2; D uncertain. The V end was cut by 3 bases, the J end by 8 bases, with 7 bases between. Germline lookup yields CDR1 DFQATT and CDR2 SNEGSKA (reference sequence). The CDR3 totals 10 residues.

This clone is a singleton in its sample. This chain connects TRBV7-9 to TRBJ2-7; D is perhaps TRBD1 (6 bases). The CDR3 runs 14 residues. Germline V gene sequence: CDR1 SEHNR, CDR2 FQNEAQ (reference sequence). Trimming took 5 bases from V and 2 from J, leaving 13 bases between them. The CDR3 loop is CASSLRTVAYEQYF. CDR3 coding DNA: TGTGCCAGCAGCCTACGGACAGTCGCCTACGAGCAGTACTTC. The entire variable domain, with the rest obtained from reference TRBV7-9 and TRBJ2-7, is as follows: DTGVSQNPRHKITKRGQNVTFRCDPISEHNRLYWYRQTLGQGPEFLTYFQNEAQLEKSRLLSDRFSAERPKGSFSTLEIQRTEQGDSAMYLCASSLRTVAYEQYFGPGTRLTVT.

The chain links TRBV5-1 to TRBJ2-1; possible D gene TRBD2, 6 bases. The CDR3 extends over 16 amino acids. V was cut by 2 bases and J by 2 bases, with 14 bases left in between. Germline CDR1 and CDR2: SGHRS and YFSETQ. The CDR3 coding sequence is TGCGCCAGCAGCTTAGAAGCGGGTAGACCCTACAATGAGCAGTTCTTC. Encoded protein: CASSLEAGRPYNEQFF. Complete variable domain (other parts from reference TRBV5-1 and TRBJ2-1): KAGVTQTPRYLIKTRGQQVTLSCSPISGHRSVSWYQQTPGQGLQFLFEYFSETQRNKGNFPGRFSGRQFSNSRSEMNVSTLELGDSALYLCASSLEAGRPYNEQFFGPGTRLTVL.

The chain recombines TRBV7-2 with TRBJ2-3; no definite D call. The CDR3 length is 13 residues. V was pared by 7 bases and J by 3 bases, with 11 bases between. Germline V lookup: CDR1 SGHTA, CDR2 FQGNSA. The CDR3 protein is CASTLNPTDTQYF. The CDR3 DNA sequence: TGTGCCAGCACCCTAAACCCTACAGATACGCAGTATTTT.

DNA for the CDR3: TGTGCCAGCGGGCCGGGGGGCAGCACAGATACGCAGTATTTT. This translates into CASGPGGSTDTQYF. This chain uses TRBV7-9 with TRBJ2-3, with TRBD2 as a possible D gene (7 bases). The ends were cut back, 8 bases at V and 0 bases at J, with 12 bases in the middle. Germline V gene data show CDR1 as SEHNR and CDR2 as FQNEAQ (reference sequence). CDR3 length equals 14 residues.

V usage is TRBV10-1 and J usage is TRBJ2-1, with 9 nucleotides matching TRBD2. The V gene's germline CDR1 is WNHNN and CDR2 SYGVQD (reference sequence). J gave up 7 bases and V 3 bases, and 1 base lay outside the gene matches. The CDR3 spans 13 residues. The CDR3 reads CASSDSGSNEQFF. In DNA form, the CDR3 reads TGCGCCAGCAGTGATAGCGGGAGTAATGAGCAGTTCTTC.

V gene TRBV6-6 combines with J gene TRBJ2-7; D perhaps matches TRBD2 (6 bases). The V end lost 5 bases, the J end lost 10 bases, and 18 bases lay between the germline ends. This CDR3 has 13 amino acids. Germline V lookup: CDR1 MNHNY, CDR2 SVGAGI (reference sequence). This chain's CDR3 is CASSTPGETKQYF. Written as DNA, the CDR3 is TGTGCCAGCAGTACCCCGGGGGAAACTAAACAGTACTTC.

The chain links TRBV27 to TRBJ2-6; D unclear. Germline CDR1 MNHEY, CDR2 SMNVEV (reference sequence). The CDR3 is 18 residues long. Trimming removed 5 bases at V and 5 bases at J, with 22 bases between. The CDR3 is CASSTPSWLQSRANVLTF. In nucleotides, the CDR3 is TGTGCCAGCAGTACCCCCAGCTGGCTACAAAGTCGGGCCAACGTCCTGACTTTC.

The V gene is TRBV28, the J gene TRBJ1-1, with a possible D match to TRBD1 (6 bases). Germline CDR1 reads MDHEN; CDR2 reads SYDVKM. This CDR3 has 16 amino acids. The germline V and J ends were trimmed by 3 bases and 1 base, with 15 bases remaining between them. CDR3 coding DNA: TGTGCCAGCAGTTTGAACGGGGGGCCAGGGAACACTGAAGCTTTCTTT. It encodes CASSLNGGPGNTEAFF.